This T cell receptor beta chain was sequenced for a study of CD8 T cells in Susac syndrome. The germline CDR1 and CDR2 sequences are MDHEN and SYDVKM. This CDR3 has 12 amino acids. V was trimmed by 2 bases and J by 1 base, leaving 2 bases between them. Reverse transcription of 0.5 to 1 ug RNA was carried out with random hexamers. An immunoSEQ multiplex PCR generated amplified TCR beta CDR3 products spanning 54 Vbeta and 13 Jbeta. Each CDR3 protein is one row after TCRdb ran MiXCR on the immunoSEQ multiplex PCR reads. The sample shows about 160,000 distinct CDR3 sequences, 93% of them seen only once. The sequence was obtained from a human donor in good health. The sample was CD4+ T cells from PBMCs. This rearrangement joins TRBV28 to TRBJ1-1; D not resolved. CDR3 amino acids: CASSLGNTEAFF. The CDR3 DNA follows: TGTGCCAGCAGTTTAGGGAACACTGAAGCTTTCTTT.